The 21 T cell receptor beta chains listed next were all sequenced from one sample in a study of OX40 agonist ivuxolimab in advanced cancers. Profiled with immunoSEQ multiplex PCR; TCRdb holds only in-frame clones, not every one. The data hold about 76,000 clones, with about 86% observed a single time. Material: CD4+ or CD8+ T cells sorted from blood, obtained in a trial of the OX40 agonist ivuxolimab. The receptors derive from an adult with an advanced solid tumor such as melanoma, head and neck, liver or kidney cancer.

The V and J genes are TRBV2 and TRBJ1-1, with 7 bases aligning to TRBD1. Trimming cost V 2 bases and J 1 base; bases outside gene matches: 4. The CDR3 has 15 residues. Germline loops: CDR1 SNHLY, CDR2 FYNNEI. The CDR3: CASSEYGTENTEAFF. CDR3 nucleotides: TGTGCCAGCAGTGAATACGGGACAGAGAACACTGAAGCTTTCTTT.

J is TRBJ2-7 and V is TRBV18; D is unclear. Trimming took off 3 bases at V and 0 bases at J, with 9 bases between the two ends. The CDR3 is 14 residues long. Germline V gives CDR1 KGHSH, CDR2 LQKENI. The CDR3 sequence is CASSPSISSYEQYF. For the CDR3, the DNA is TGTGCCAGCTCACCGTCAATTAGCTCCTACGAGCAGTACTTC.

V gene TRBV10-1 combines with J gene TRBJ2-3; no firm D call. The CDR3 length is 10 residues. Germline V gives CDR1 WNHNN, CDR2 SYGVQD (reference sequence). With 11 bases removed from V and 14 bases from J, the gap between germline ends came to 17 bases. The CDR3 is CAFLTEGLYF. CDR3 in DNA: TGCGCCTTCCTCACCGAAGGTCTGTATTTT.

The chain links TRBV6-1 to TRBJ2-5; D possibly uses TRBD1 or TRBD2 (7 bases each). The CDR3 is made up of 16 amino acids. CDR1 and CDR2 (germline): MNHNS, SASEGT. The germline V and J ends were trimmed by 0 bases and 1 base, with 12 bases remaining between them. The chain's CDR3 is CASSEARGGFQETQYF. In nucleotides, the CDR3 is TGTGCCAGCAGTGAAGCCAGGGGGGGATTCCAAGAGACCCAGTACTTC.

The chain employs TRBV10-3 and TRBJ1-3, with D maybe TRBD1 (5 bases). V shed 0 bases and J shed 0 bases, with 18 bases lying between them. Germline V CDR1 and CDR2: ENHRY, SYGVKD. There are 19 residues in the CDR3. This CDR3 reads CAISESPWRGPNSGNTIYF. Written as DNA, the CDR3 is TGTGCCATCAGTGAGTCGCCTTGGCGGGGACCGAACTCTGGAAACACCATATATTTT.

The V gene is TRBV14, the J gene TRBJ2-7; D unclear. V was trimmed by 4 bases and J by 4 bases, leaving 11 bases between them. Germline V gene lookup returns CDR1 SGHDN and CDR2 FVKESK. The CDR3 has 13 amino acids. For the CDR3, the DNA is TGTGCCAGCAGCCTCTCAACTTCATACGAGCAGTACTTC. This gives the protein CASSLSTSYEQYF.

This clone came up once. The V call is TRBV5-4, the J call TRBJ2-3; D gene unclear. With 3 bases removed from V and 5 bases from J, the gap between germline ends came to 7 bases. The V gene's germline CDR1 is SGHNT and CDR2 YYREEE (reference sequence). The CDR3 sequence is 12 residues long. The CDR3 coding sequence is TGTGCCAGCAGCTCCCAATTAGATACGCAGTATTTT. Translating it yields CASSSQLDTQYF.

This clone was seen a handful of times. The chain carries TRBV5-1 and TRBJ1-1; a possible D gene is TRBD1 (6 bases). The V gene lost 4 bases and the J gene lost 1 base, with 11 bases spanning the gap. Germline CDR1 SGHRS, CDR2 YFSETQ. This CDR3 contains 14 residues. The CDR3 nucleotides read TGCGCCAGCAGCACAGGACAGCCGAACACTGAAGCTTTCTTT. Its translation is CASSTGQPNTEAFF.

The sample holds one count of this clone. The chain is built from TRBV5-1 and TRBJ2-7; 8 nucleotides match TRBD2. This CDR3 region has 16 residues. Germline V CDR1 and CDR2: SGHRS, YFSETQ. V shed 3 bases and J 3 bases; nucleotides not matched to a gene: 11. The CDR3 coding sequence is TGCGCCAGCAGCTGGACGCTAGCGGGCTGGAGCTACGAGCAGTACTTC. Protein sequence: CASSWTLAGWSYEQYF.

V is TRBV9 and J is TRBJ1-6; D remains ambiguous. V dropped 0 bases and J dropped 10 bases, with 8 bases sitting between them. The CDR3 contains 13 residues. CDR1 and CDR2 (germline): SGDLS, YYNGEE. CDR3 region: CASSVEDYSPLHF. The CDR3 DNA sequence: TGTGCCAGCAGCGTAGAGGACTACTCACCCCTCCACTTT. The complete variable domain, with remaining parts taken from reference TRBV9 and TRBJ1-6, reads DSGVTQTPKHLITATGQRVTLRCSPRSGDLSVYWYQQSLDQGLQFLIQYYNGEERAKGNILERFSAQQFPDLHSELNLSSLELGDSALYFCASSVEDYSPLHFGNGTRLTVT.

The CDR3 here is CASSVVGGDIADTQYF. The CDR3 DNA reads TGTGCCAGCAGCGTAGTAGGGGGCGATATCGCAGATACGCAGTATTTT. The genes are TRBV9 and TRBJ2-3, with 7 bases lining up with TRBD1. Germline lookup yields CDR1 SGDLS and CDR2 YYNGEE. The CDR3 length is 16 residues. Trimming removed 0 bases from V and 4 bases from J; junction bases left unmatched: 8.

V gene TRBV15 combines with J gene TRBJ2-2; no definite D call. Between the trimmed V and J ends, which lost 0 bases and 1 base, there was a span of 9 bases. The length of the CDR3 is 16 residues. CDR1 LNHNV and CDR2 YYDKDF come from the germline V gene (reference sequence). This CDR3 is CATSRDSGVNTGELFF. The DNA for the CDR3 is TGTGCCACCAGCAGAGATTCTGGTGTGAACACCGGGGAGCTGTTTTTT.

The chain combines TRBV19 with TRBJ1-2; D not certain. Between the trimmed V and J ends, which lost 3 bases and 4 bases, there was a span of 6 bases. There are 12 residues in the CDR3. Germline V CDR1 and CDR2: LNHDA, SQIVND (reference sequence). The DNA of the CDR3 is TGTGCCAGTAGTATGAGAGGCTATGGCTACACCTTC. Protein sequence: CASSMRGYGYTF.

This chain links TRBV2 with TRBJ2-5; the match to TRBD2 covers 7 bases. Trimming took 1 base from V and 3 from J; bases not matched to a gene: 11. Per the germline V gene, CDR1 is SNHLY and CDR2 is FYNNEI. The CDR3 extends over 17 amino acids. CDR3: CASSEDTVGGMEETQYF. CDR3 sequence (DNA): TGTGCCAGCAGTGAAGATACGGTGGGGGGGATGGAAGAGACCCAGTACTTC.

This chain joins TRBV5-1 and TRBJ1-1, with 7 bases lining up with TRBD1. The CDR3 has 14 amino acids. CDR1 SGHRS and CDR2 YFSETQ come from the germline V gene. The V segment lost 1 base and the J segment 5 bases; nucleotides outside the gene matches: 5. CDR3 loop: CASSLTGVGTEAFF. In DNA, the CDR3 is TGCGCCAGCAGCTTGACAGGGGTGGGGACTGAAGCTTTCTTT. Variable domain in full (rest from reference TRBV5-1 and TRBJ1-1): KAGVTQTPRYLIKTRGQQVTLSCSPISGHRSVSWYQQTPGQGLQFLFEYFSETQRNKGNFPGRFSGRQFSNSRSEMNVSTLELGDSALYLCASSLTGVGTEAFFGQGTRLTVV.

This rearrangement joins TRBV30 to TRBJ2-5; TRBD2 might be the D (5 bases). From germline, CDR1 is GTSNPN and CDR2 SVGIG (reference sequence). This CDR3 contains 14 residues. V dropped 4 bases and J dropped 1 base, with 13 bases sitting between them. The CDR3: CAWTPPGFQETQYF. The CDR3 bases are TGTGCCTGGACCCCACCGGGGTTCCAAGAGACCCAGTACTTC.

This sequence joins TRBV7-6 and TRBJ2-4; D perhaps matches TRBD2 (6 bases). Germline V CDR1 and CDR2: SGHVS, FNYEAQ. CDR3 size: 16 residues. The ends were cut back, 6 bases at V and 5 bases at J, with 20 bases in the middle. The CDR3 spells CASRGLRPLAQNIQYF. In DNA, the CDR3 is TGTGCCAGCAGGGGACTTCGCCCCCTTGCCCAAAACATTCAGTACTTC.

This rearrangement joins TRBV28 to TRBJ1-1, with D unclear. This CDR3 comprises 13 residues. With 5 bases removed from V and 0 bases from J, the gap between germline ends came to 7 bases. The V gene's germline CDR1 is MDHEN and CDR2 SYDVKM. As DNA, the CDR3 is TGTGCCAGCAGTAAGAACCTGAACACTGAAGCTTTCTTT. Translated, it gives CASSKNLNTEAFF.

The V gene is TRBV29-1, the J gene TRBJ2-3; 7 bases are a match to TRBD2. CDR1 is SQVTM and CDR2 is ANQGSEA in the germline V gene. The CDR3 loop spans 14 amino acids. The trim removed 4 bases at V and 3 bases at J, leaving 7 bases unmatched. The CDR3 region has the DNA TGCAGCGTTGGGTTGGTGGGGGGGACAGATACGCAGTATTTT. Protein sequence: CSVGLVGGTDTQYF.

This rearrangement joins TRBV29-1 to TRBJ2-4, with 9 bases fitting TRBD1. CDR1 and CDR2 (germline): SQVTM, ANQGSEA. V trimming: 4 bases; J trimming: 6 bases; junction bases outside the gene matches: 7. The CDR3 has 14 residues. CDR3 amino acids: CSVGEGQGRNIQYF. CDR3 nucleotide sequence: TGCAGCGTTGGGGAGGGACAGGGAAGAAACATTCAGTACTTC.

The gene calls are TRBV6-6 and TRBJ2-1, with TRBD2 identical over 12 bases. The CDR3 length is 15 residues. From germline, CDR1 is MNHNY and CDR2 SVGAGI (reference sequence). V was pared by 4 bases and J by 4 bases, with 2 bases of the junction left unmatched. CDR3 in amino acids: CASSLGLAGYNEQFF. The DNA for the CDR3 is TGTGCCAGCAGTTTGGGACTAGCGGGTTACAATGAGCAGTTCTTC.